The source of this TCR beta chain is a study of shared clonotypes between healthy human individuals. Regarding the study as a whole: Sampling involved blood alone; tissue repertoires likely differ. With few donors, the genetic and exposure-history diversity represented was limited.

Source study methods: Quality scores were absent from the junction-only immunoSEQ sequences, so filtering differed. Assay used: immunoSEQ multiplex PCR; TCRdb lists only in-frame clones, some missing. Clonal size and the V and J genes are those of that table, whereas D and trimming came from the DNA. Among a few hundred thousand clones listed, around 77% were seen once. V was pared by 5 bases and J by 2 bases, with 4 bases of the junction left unmatched. Germline CDR1 SGHVS, CDR2 FQNEAQ. This CDR3 has 15 residues. Points on this clone: Its target is not known.

The unsorted samples took some 90 million PBMCs to get genomic DNA. The sequencing input was PBMCs. The chain recombines TRBV7-8 with TRBJ2-1, with 9 bases fitting TRBD2. This sequence originates from a woman aged 40 to 50 in good health. Some clones in this sample may be carry-over from other donors' samples. The CDR3 here is CASSLQREAYNEQFF. The CDR3 DNA reads TGTGCCAGCAGCCTCCAGCGGGAGGCCTACAATGAGCAGTTCTTC. The full variable domain, rest sourced from reference TRBV7-8 and TRBJ2-1, is GAGVSQSPRYKVAKRGQDVALRCDPISGHVSLFWYQQALGQGPEFLTYFQNEAQLDKSGLPSDRFFAERPEGSVSTLKIQRTQQEDSAVYLCASSLQREAYNEQFFGPGTRLTVL.